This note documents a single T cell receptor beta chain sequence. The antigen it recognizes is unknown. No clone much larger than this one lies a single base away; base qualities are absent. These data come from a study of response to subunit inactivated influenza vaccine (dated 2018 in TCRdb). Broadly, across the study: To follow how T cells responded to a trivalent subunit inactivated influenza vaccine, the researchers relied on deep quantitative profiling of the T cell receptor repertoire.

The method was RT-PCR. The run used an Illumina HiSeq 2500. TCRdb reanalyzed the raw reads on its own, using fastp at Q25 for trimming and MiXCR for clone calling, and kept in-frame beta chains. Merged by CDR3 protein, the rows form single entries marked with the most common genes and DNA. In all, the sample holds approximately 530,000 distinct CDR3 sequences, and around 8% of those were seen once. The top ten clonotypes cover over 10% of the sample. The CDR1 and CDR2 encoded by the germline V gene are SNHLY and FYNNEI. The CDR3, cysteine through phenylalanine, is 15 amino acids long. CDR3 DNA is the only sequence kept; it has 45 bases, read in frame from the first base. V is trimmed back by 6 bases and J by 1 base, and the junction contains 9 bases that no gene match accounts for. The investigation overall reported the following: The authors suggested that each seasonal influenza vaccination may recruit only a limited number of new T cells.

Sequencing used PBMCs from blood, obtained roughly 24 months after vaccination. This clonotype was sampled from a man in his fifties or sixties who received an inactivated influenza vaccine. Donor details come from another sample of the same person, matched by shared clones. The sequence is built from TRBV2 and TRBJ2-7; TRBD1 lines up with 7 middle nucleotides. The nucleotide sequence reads TGTGCCAGCAGGCTAGGACAGGACCCTTCCTACGAGCAGTACTTC. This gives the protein CASRLGQDPSYEQYF.